This T cell receptor beta chain stems from a study of blood T cell repertoires in COVID-19. The data were produced by immunoSEQ multiplex PCR, yet TCRdb's version contains in-frame clones alone and is incomplete. The table has more than 100,000 clones, more than 70% seen once. This clone turned up a few times. The CDR3 covers 15 residues. In germline, CDR1 is DFQATT, CDR2 SNEGSKA (reference sequence). Germline trimming cut 3 bases from V and 2 bases from J; bases unmatched to any gene: 5. The chain has TRBV20-1 and TRBJ2-3; TRBD2 matches at 10 bases. Sequencing was performed on peripheral blood. The clonotype originates from a woman aged 25 to 45 who had recovered from COVID-19. This CDR3 is CSASELAGATDTQYF. CDR3 nucleotide sequence: TGCAGTGCTAGTGAGCTAGCGGGGGCCACAGATACGCAGTATTTT.